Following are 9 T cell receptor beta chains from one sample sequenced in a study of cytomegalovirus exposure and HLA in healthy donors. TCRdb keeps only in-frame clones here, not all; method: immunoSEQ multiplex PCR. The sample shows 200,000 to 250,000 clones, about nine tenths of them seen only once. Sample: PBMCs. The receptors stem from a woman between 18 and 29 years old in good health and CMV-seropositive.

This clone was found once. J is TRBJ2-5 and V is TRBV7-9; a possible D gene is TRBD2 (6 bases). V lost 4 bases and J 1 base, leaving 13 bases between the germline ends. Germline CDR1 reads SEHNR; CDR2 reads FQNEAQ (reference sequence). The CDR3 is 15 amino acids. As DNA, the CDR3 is TGTGCCAGCAGCTCCTTTTCTAGCGCCCAAGAGACCCAGTACTTC. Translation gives CASSSFSSAQETQYF. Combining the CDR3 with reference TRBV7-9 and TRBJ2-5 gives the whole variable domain DTGVSQNPRHKITKRGQNVTFRCDPISEHNRLYWYRQTLGQGPEFLTYFQNEAQLEKSRLLSDRFSAERPKGSFSTLEIQRTEQGDSAMYLCASSSFSSAQETQYFGPGTRLLVL.

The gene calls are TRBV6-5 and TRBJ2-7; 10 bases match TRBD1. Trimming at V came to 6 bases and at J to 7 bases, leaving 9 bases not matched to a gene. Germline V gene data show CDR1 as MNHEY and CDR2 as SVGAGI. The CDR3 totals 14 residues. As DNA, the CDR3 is TGTGCCAGCAGCCGGGACAGGGGTCCGGGAGAGCAGTACTTC. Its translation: CASSRDRGPGEQYF.

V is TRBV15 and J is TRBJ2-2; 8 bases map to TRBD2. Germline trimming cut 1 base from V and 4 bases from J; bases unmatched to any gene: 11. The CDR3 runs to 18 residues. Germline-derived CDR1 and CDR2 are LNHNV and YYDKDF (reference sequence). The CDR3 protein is CATSRASGRRAGTGELFF. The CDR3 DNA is TGTGCCACCAGCAGAGCGAGCGGGAGACGGGCAGGCACCGGGGAGCTGTTTTTT.

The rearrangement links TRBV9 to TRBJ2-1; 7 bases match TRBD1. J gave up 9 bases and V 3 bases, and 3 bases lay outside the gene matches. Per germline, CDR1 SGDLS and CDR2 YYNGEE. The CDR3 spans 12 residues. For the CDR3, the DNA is TGTGCCAGCAGCGAGGGGGCGGCTGAGCAGTTCTTC. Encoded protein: CASSEGAAEQFF. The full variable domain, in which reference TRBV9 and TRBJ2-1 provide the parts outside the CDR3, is DSGVTQTPKHLITATGQRVTLRCSPRSGDLSVYWYQQSLDQGLQFLIQYYNGEERAKGNILERFSAQQFPDLHSELNLSSLELGDSALYFCASSEGAAEQFFGPGTRLTVL.

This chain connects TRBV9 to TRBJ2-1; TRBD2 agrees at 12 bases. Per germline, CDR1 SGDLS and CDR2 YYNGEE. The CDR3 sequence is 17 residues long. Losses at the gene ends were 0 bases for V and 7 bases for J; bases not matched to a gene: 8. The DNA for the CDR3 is TGTGCCAGCAGCGTAGGGCCCACTAGCGGGAGGATGAATGAGCAGTTCTTC. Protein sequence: CASSVGPTSGRMNEQFF.

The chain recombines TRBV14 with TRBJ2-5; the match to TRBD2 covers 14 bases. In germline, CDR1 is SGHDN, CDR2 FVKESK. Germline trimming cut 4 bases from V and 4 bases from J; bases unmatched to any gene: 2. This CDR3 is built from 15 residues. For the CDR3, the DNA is TGTGCCAGCAGCCCCGGGACTAGCGGGAGAGAGACCCAGTACTTC. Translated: CASSPGTSGRETQYF.

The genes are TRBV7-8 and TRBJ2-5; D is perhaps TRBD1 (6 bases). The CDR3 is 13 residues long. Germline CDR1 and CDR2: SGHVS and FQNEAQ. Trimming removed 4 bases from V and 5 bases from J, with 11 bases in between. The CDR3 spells CASSSGTTETQYF. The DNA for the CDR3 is TGTGCCAGCAGCTCCGGGACAACGGAGACCCAGTACTTC.

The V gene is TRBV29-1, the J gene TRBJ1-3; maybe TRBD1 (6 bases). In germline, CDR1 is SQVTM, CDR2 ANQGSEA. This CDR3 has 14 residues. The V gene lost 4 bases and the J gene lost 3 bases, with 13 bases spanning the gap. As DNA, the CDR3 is TGCAGCGTTGGAGGGGGGGCGCATGGAAACACCATATATTTT. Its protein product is CSVGGGAHGNTIYF. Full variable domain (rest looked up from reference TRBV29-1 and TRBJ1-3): SAVISQKPSRDICQRGTSLTIQCQVDSQVTMMFWYRQQPGQSLTLIATANQGSEATYESGFVIDKFPISRPNLTFSTLTVSNMSPEDSSIYLCSVGGGAHGNTIYFGEGSWLTVV.

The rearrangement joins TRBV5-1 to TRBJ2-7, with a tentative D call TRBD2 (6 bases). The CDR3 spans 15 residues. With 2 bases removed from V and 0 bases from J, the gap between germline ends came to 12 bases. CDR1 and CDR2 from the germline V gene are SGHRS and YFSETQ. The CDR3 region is CASSFRRESSYEQYF. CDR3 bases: TGCGCCAGCAGCTTTAGGAGGGAATCCTCCTACGAGCAGTACTTC.